This T cell receptor (beta chain) derives from a study of blood T cell repertoires in COVID-19. The length of the CDR3 is 12 residues. The V gene's germline CDR1 is MDHEN and CDR2 SYDVKM. With 2 bases removed from V and 2 bases from J, the gap between germline ends came to 4 bases. In this sample, this clone turned up a few times. The assay was immunoSEQ multiplex PCR, and TCRdb's table has in-frame clones only and misses some. The sample includes almost 250,000 clones, 80% to 90% seen only once; the top ten take under 5%. Sequencing used PBMCs or T cells enriched from blood (not recorded which). The sequence derives from a woman aged 25 to 39 who had recovered from COVID-19. The chain recombines TRBV28 with TRBJ2-7; D remains unclear. CDR3 sequence: CASSLLPYEQYF. The CDR3 nucleotides read TGTGCCAGCAGTTTACTACCCTACGAGCAGTACTTC. The whole variable domain, remainder taken from reference TRBV28 and TRBJ2-7, is DVKVTQSSRYLVKRTGEKVFLECVQDMDHENMFWYRQDPGLGLRLIYFSYDVKMKEKGDIPEGYSVSREKKERFSLILESASTNQTSMYLCASSLLPYEQYFGPGTRLTVT.